This T cell receptor (beta chain) was obtained from a study of T cells in women clearing cervical HPV infection. At the level of the study: Controls' single incident HPV16 infection cleared within 12 months without precancer. Case blood drawn at lesion detection; control blood after infection cleared.

Some clones are missing from TCRdb's copy, which holds only in-frame ones; the method was immunoSEQ multiplex PCR. The sample includes more than 30,000 clones. The CDR3 length is 14 residues. Trimming at V came to 6 bases and at J to 10 bases, leaving 9 bases not matched to a gene. Germline V gene lookup returns CDR1 SGHRS and CDR2 YFSETQ. Concerning this clone itself: The CDR3 goes on 3 residues after the read ends, and that part is filled in from the germline J gene.

Sequencing was carried out using blood buffy coat. The sequence derives from a woman between 18 and 69 years old with a cervical HPV16 infection that either progressed to CIN3+ or cleared (not recorded which). The rearrangement joins TRBV5-1 to TRBJ1-6; 8 bases map to TRBD1. CDR3 DNA, as far as it was read: TGCGCCAGCAAGTTGGGACAGGACTACTCACCC. This translates into CASKLGQDYSP. The whole CDR3 sequence is CASKLGQDYSPLHF.